Listed here are 20 T cell receptor beta chains from one sample, sequenced in a study of T cell responses to AZD1222 COVID-19 vaccine. Clones were read by immunoSEQ multiplex PCR, and TCRdb kept only the in-frame ones, dropping some. Of roughly 100,000 clones listed, roughly 87% are singletons. Sequencing was performed on peripheral blood, taken on day 0 of AZD1222 vaccination. Every receptor here comes from an adult in good health.

Only one count was recorded for this clone. The V and J genes are TRBV7-3 and TRBJ2-3; 11 bases map to TRBD1. CDR3 size: 16 residues. Losses at the gene ends were 2 bases for V and 3 bases for J; bases not matched to a gene: 4. Looked up from germline, CDR1 is SGHTA and CDR2 is FQGTGA. CDR3 nucleotide sequence: TGTGCCAGCAGCTTAGGGACAGGGGGTCCGACAGATACGCAGTATTTT. Its translation: CASSLGTGGPTDTQYF.

The chain recombines TRBV6-1 with TRBJ1-5; 7 nucleotides line up with TRBD1. V was pared by 6 bases and J by 7 bases, with 15 bases of the junction left unmatched. This CDR3 comprises 16 residues. Germline V gene sequence: CDR1 MNHNS, CDR2 SASEGT. The CDR3: CASSERNRGVWQPQHF. In DNA, the CDR3 is TGTGCCAGCAGCGAACGGAACAGGGGTGTTTGGCAGCCCCAGCATTTT.

This chain connects TRBV6-2 or TRBV6-3 to TRBJ1-2; TRBD1 might be the D (5 bases). CDR1 MNHEY and CDR2 SVGEGT come from the germline V gene. This CDR3 is built from 15 residues. Trimming shortened V by 6 bases and J by 8 bases, and 22 bases separated the two germline ends. CDR3 in amino acids: CASSETGTNRRGYTF. The CDR3, as DNA: TGTGCCAGCAGCGAAACCGGGACCAACCGAAGAGGCTACACCTTC.

V and J are TRBV7-2 and TRBJ1-6, with TRBD1 matching 10 bases. J lost 7 bases, V lost 4 bases, and 7 bases had no gene match. The germline gives CDR1 SGHTA, CDR2 FQGNSA. The length of the CDR3 is 16 residues. The CDR3 DNA sequence: TGTGCCAGCAGCTACGGACAGGGGGTTGAGAATTCACCCCTCCACTTT. Encoded protein: CASSYGQGVENSPLHF. The variable domain in full, with the rest retrieved from reference TRBV7-2 and TRBJ1-6, is GAGVSQSPSNKVTEKGKDVELRCDPISGHTALYWYRQSLGQGLEFLIYFQGNSAPDKSGLPSDRFSAERTGGSVSTLTIQRTQQEDSAVYLCASSYGQGVENSPLHFGNGTRLTVT.

This chain connects TRBV7-9 to TRBJ2-4; D gene ambiguous. The V gene lost 0 bases and the J gene lost 8 bases, with 8 bases spanning the gap. The CDR3 loop spans 13 amino acids. Germline-derived CDR1 and CDR2 are SEHNR and FQNEAQ (reference sequence). The CDR3 DNA sequence: TGTGCCAGCAGCTTAGCGGGTGGGGACATTCAGTACTTC. It translates to CASSLAGGDIQYF.

The chain joins TRBV4-1 to TRBJ2-2; 9 bases agree with TRBD1. The germline V gene has CDR1 MGHRA and CDR2 YSYEKL. The J segment lost 5 bases and the V segment lost 3 bases, leaving 10 bases of the junction unmatched. The CDR3 consists of 17 residues. Here the CDR3 DNA reads TGCGCCAGCAGCCAGACCCGGGGACAGGGAGGAACCGGGGAGCTGTTTTTT. Protein sequence: CASSQTRGQGGTGELFF.

In this sample, this clone turned up once. The chain combines TRBV19 with TRBJ2-7, with no clear D. CDR3 length equals 13 residues. The germline gives CDR1 LNHDA, CDR2 SQIVND (reference sequence). The V gene lost 3 bases and the J gene lost 1 base, with 7 bases spanning the gap. The CDR3 region has the DNA TGTGCCAGTAGTATTGGGATTTCCTACGAGCAGTACTTC. Translating it yields CASSIGISYEQYF.

V is TRBV9 and J is TRBJ1-5, with D maybe TRBD1 (6 bases). The CDR3 runs 14 residues. The ends were cut back, 3 bases at V and 1 base at J, with 8 bases in the middle. Germline loops: CDR1 SGDLS, CDR2 YYNGEE. The CDR3 DNA sequence: TGTGCCAGCAGCGCCGGGACAAGCAATCAGCCCCAGCATTTT. Encoded protein: CASSAGTSNQPQHF. Using reference TRBV9 and TRBJ1-5 for the parts outside the CDR3, the full variable domain is DSGVTQTPKHLITATGQRVTLRCSPRSGDLSVYWYQQSLDQGLQFLIQYYNGEERAKGNILERFSAQQFPDLHSELNLSSLELGDSALYFCASSAGTSNQPQHFGDGTRLSIL.

The chain carries TRBV7-3 and TRBJ2-2, with 7 nucleotides matching TRBD1. The CDR3 loop spans 13 amino acids. V was clipped by 4 bases and J by 6 bases; unmatched bases: 2. Germline values: CDR1 SGHTA, CDR2 FQGTGA. The chain's CDR3 is CASSSTGAGELFF. Here the CDR3 DNA reads TGTGCCAGCAGCTCAACAGGGGCCGGGGAGCTGTTTTTT. Looking up the rest from reference TRBV7-3 and TRBJ2-2 gives the full variable domain: GAGVSQTPSNKVTEKGKYVELRCDPISGHTALYWYRQSLGQGPEFLIYFQGTGAADDSGLPNDRFFAVRPEGSVSTLKIQRTERGDSAVYLCASSSTGAGELFFGEGSRLTVL.

This clone was counted a single time. The gene calls are TRBV9 and TRBJ1-1; D perhaps matches TRBD1 (5 bases). Trimming removed 0 bases at V and 5 bases at J, with 11 bases between. Germline V gene data show CDR1 as SGDLS and CDR2 as YYNGEE. The CDR3 runs to 14 residues. Written as DNA, the CDR3 is TGTGCCAGCAGCGTAGGTTCAGGGTGGACTGAAGCTTTCTTT. It yields the protein CASSVGSGWTEAFF. Variable domain in full (rest from reference TRBV9 and TRBJ1-1): DSGVTQTPKHLITATGQRVTLRCSPRSGDLSVYWYQQSLDQGLQFLIQYYNGEERAKGNILERFSAQQFPDLHSELNLSSLELGDSALYFCASSVGSGWTEAFFGQGTRLTVV.

The chain joins TRBV7-3 to TRBJ2-1; 10 nucleotides line up with TRBD2. Germline CDR1 and CDR2: SGHTA and FQGTGA. The V segment lost 5 bases and the J segment 8 bases; nucleotides outside the gene matches: 15. The CDR3 runs to 17 residues. CDR3 coding DNA: TGTGCCAGCAGCGTGATTCATAGCGGGGGGAAGTGGGATGAGCAGTTCTTC. Translation: CASSVIHSGGKWDEQFF.

This clone was found a few times. The J gene is TRBJ1-5, the V gene TRBV5-1; no firm D call. This CDR3 region has 13 residues. Germline CDR1 and CDR2: SGHRS and YFSETQ. V lost 5 bases and J 5 bases, leaving 11 bases between the germline ends. CDR3 DNA: TGCGCCAGCAGTGAAGACCTGGATCAGCCCCAGCATTTT. It specifies CASSEDLDQPQHF.

This clone was observed once. The chain uses TRBV18 and TRBJ1-2; 7 nucleotides line up with TRBD1. Looked up from germline, CDR1 is KGHSH and CDR2 is LQKENI. V shed 3 bases, J shed 3 bases, and the junction held 7 bases outside the gene matches. The CDR3 covers 15 residues. CDR3 in DNA: TGTGCCAGCTCACCTTACCAAACAGGGGACTATGGCTACACCTTC. As protein: CASSPYQTGDYGYTF.

The chain combines TRBV7-2 with TRBJ2-7, with D perhaps TRBD1 (5 bases). The ends were cut back, 1 base at V and 5 bases at J, with 12 bases in the middle. This CDR3 region has 14 residues. CDR1 SGHTA and CDR2 FQGNSA come from the germline V gene. CDR3 amino acids: CASSLGQGFDEQYF. CDR3 nucleotides: TGTGCCAGCAGCTTAGGGCAGGGTTTCGACGAGCAGTACTTC.

Judged by abundance, this clone is medium-sized. The chain links TRBV6-2 or TRBV6-3 to TRBJ1-2, with 7 positions matching TRBD1. With V trimmed by 0 bases and J by 6 bases, 7 bases remained unmatched. This CDR3 contains 15 residues. Germline CDR1 MNHEY, CDR2 SVGEGT. This CDR3 reads CASSYSPEGGHGYTF. In nucleotides, the CDR3 is TGTGCCAGCAGTTACTCCCCAGAAGGGGGCCATGGCTACACCTTC.

The genes are TRBV19 and TRBJ2-1; maybe TRBD1 (6 bases). The germline gives CDR1 LNHDA, CDR2 SQIVND (reference sequence). This CDR3 is 13 amino acids long. V was shortened by 4 bases and J by 7 bases, with 11 bases between the two germline ends. CDR3 in DNA: TGTGCCAGTAGTACGGGGACACCGAATGAGCAGTTCTTC. Its protein is CASSTGTPNEQFF.

The genes are TRBV7-2 and TRBJ2-7; 7 positions match TRBD1. This CDR3 is built from 14 residues. Germline values: CDR1 SGHTA, CDR2 FQGNSA. The ends lost 4 bases at V and 3 bases at J; junction bases unmatched: 6. The CDR3 nucleotides read TGTGCCAGCAGCTCCCCGAGACAGGGCTACGAGCAGTACTTC. Protein: CASSSPRQGYEQYF.

This clone was seen only once. CDR3 residues: CASSRTRTNTEAFF. For the CDR3, the DNA is TGCGCCAGCAGCCGGACAAGGACGAACACTGAAGCTTTCTTT. The chain recombines TRBV4-1 with TRBJ1-1, with D possibly being TRBD1 (5 bases). V shed 4 bases and J shed 1 base, with 10 bases lying between them. This CDR3 spans 14 amino acids. Germline loops: CDR1 MGHRA, CDR2 YSYEKL.

The chain carries TRBV15 and TRBJ1-4, with a weak D call TRBD1 (5 bases). CDR3 length: 16 residues. Deletions cut 5 bases from V and 2 bases from J, with 15 bases between. Germline lookup yields CDR1 LNHNV and CDR2 YYDKDF (reference sequence). The CDR3 DNA reads as TGTGCCACCAGCGCCAGGGCAAGGTCCACTAATGAAAAACTGTTTTTT. This codes for CATSARARSTNEKLFF.

The chain has TRBV6-5 and TRBJ1-6, with a tentative D call TRBD1 (6 bases). CDR3 length: 15 residues. Germline assignment: CDR1 MNHEY and CDR2 SVGAGI. Trimming removed 5 bases at V and 5 bases at J, with 13 bases between. As DNA, the CDR3 is TGTGCCAGCAGTCGGTACAGGGTTGATAATTCACCCCTCCACTTT. Its translation: CASSRYRVDNSPLHF.